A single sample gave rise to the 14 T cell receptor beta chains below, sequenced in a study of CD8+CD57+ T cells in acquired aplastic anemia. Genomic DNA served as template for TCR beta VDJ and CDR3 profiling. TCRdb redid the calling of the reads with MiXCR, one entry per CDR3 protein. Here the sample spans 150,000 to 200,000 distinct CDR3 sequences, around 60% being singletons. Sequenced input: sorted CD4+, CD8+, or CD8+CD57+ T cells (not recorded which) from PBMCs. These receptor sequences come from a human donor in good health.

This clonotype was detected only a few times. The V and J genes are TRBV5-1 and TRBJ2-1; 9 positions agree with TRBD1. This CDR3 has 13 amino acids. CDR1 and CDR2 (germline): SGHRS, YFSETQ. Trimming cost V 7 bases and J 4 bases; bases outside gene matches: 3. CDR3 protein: CASRGQGYNEQFF. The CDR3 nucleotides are TGCGCCAGCCGCGGACAGGGGTACAATGAGCAGTTCTTC.

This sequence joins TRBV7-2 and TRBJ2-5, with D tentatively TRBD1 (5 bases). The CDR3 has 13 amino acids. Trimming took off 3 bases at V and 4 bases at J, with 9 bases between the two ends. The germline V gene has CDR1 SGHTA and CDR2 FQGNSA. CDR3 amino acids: CASSLEGAETQYF. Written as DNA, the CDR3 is TGTGCCAGCAGCTTGGAAGGGGCAGAGACCCAGTACTTC.

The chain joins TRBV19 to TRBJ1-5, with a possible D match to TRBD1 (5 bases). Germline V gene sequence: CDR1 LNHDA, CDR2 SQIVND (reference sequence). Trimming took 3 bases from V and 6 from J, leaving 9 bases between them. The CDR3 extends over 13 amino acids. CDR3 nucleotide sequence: TGTGCCAGTAGTATGGGGCTTGGTCAGCCCCAGCATTTT. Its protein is CASSMGLGQPQHF.

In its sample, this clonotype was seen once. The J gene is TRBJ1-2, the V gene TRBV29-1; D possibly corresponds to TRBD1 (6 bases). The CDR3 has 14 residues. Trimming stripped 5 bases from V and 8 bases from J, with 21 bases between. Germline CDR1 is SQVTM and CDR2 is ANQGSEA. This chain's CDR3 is CSVRSGGAGGGYTF. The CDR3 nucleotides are TGCAGCGTTAGGTCGGGGGGCGCTGGTGGGGGCTACACCTTC. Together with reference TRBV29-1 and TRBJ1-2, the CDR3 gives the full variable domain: SAVISQKPSRDICQRGTSLTIQCQVDSQVTMMFWYRQQPGQSLTLIATANQGSEATYESGFVIDKFPISRPNLTFSTLTVSNMSPEDSSIYLCSVRSGGAGGGYTFGSGTRLTVV.

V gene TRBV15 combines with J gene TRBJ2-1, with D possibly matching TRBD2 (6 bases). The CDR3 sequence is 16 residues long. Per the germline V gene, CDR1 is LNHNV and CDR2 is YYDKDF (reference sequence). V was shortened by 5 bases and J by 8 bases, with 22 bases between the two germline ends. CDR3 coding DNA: TGTGCCACCAGCCCGCCCGGGACTCGACGGAATTATGAGCAGTTCTTC. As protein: CATSPPGTRRNYEQFF.

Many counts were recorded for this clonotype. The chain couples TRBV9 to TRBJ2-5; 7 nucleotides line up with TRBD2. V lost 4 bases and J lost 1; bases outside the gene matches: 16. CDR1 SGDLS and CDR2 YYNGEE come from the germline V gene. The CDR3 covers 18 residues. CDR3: CASSLRPSSAGSQETQYF. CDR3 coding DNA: TGTGCCAGCAGCCTCCGTCCGTCATCAGCGGGGTCCCAAGAGACCCAGTACTTC.

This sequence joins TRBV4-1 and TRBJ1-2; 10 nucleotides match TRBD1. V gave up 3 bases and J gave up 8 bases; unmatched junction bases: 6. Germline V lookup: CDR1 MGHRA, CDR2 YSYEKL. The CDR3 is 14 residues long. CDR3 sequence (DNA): TGCGCCAGCAGCCAGCCGACAGGGGGCGAGGGCTACACCTTC. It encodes CASSQPTGGEGYTF.

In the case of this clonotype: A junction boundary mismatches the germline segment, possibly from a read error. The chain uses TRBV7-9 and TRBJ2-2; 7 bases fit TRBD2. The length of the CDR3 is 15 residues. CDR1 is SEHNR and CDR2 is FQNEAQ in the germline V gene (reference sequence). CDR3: CASSIAGPNTGELFF. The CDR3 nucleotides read TGTGCCAGCAGCATAGCGGGCCCGAACACCGGGGAGCTGTTTTTT. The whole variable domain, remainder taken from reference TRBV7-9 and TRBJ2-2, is DTGVSQNPRHKITKRGQNVTFRCDPISEHNRLYWYRQTLGQGPEFLTYFQNEAQLEKSRLLSDRFSAERPKGSFSTLEIQRTEQGDSAMYLCASSIAGPNTGELFFGEGSRLTVL.

DNA for the CDR3: TGTGCCATCAGCGGGGGGTCGGGGAGCTCCTACAATGAGCAGTTCTTC. It is translated as CAISGGSGSSYNEQFF. The chain carries TRBV10-3 and TRBJ2-1, with 7 bases lining up with TRBD2. Trimming cost V 6 bases and J 0 bases; bases outside gene matches: 8. The CDR3 has 16 residues. Germline CDR1 ENHRY, CDR2 SYGVKD.

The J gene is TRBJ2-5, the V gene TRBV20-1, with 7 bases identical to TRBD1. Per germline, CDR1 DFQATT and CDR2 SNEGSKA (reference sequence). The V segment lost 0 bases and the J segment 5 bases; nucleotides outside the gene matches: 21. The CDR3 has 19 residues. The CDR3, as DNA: TGCAGTGCTAGAGACAAGGGACAGACGGGACAGACGTACAGGGAGACCCAGTACTTC. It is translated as CSARDKGQTGQTYRETQYF.

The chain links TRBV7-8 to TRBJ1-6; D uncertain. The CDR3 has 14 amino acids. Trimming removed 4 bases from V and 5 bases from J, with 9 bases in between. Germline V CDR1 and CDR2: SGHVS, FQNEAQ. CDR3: CASSSNSDNSPLHF. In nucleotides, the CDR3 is TGTGCCAGCAGCTCCAACAGTGATAATTCACCCCTCCACTTT.

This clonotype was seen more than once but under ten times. CDR3: CSATGQASNQPQHF. The CDR3 region has the DNA TGCAGTGCTACGGGACAGGCGAGCAATCAGCCCCAGCATTTT. This chain connects TRBV20-1 to TRBJ1-5; 8 positions match TRBD1. The CDR3 is made up of 14 amino acids. Germline assignment: CDR1 DFQATT and CDR2 SNEGSKA (reference sequence). The ends lost 4 bases at V and 1 base at J; junction bases unmatched: 3.

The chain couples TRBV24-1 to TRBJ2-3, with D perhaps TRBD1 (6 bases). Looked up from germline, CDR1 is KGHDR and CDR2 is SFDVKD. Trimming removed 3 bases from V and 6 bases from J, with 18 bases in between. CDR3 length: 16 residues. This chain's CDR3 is CATSDGLGALRDTQYF. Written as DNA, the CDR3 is TGTGCCACCAGTGATGGTCTGGGGGCGCTCAGGGATACGCAGTATTTT.

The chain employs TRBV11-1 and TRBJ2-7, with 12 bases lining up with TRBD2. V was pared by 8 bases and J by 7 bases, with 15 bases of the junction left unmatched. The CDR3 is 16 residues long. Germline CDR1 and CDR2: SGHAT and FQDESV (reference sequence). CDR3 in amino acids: CASGSTPGLAGGEQYF. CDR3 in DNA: TGTGCCAGCGGGTCGACTCCTGGGCTAGCGGGGGGGGAGCAGTACTTC. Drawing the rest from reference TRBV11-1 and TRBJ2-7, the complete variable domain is EAEVAQSPRYKITEKSQAVAFWCDPISGHATLYWYRQILGQGPELLVQFQDESVVDDSQLPKDRFSAERLKGVDSTLKIQPAELGDSAMYLCASGSTPGLAGGEQYFGPGTRLTVT.